Below, 19 T cell receptor beta chains from the same sample are listed, as sequenced in a study of cytomegalovirus exposure and HLA in healthy donors. Primers: 60 Vbeta forward and 13 Jbeta reverse. Method: immunoSEQ multiplex PCR; TCRdb's copy keeps in-frame clones and lacks some. The sample holds about 86,000 clones; more than 75% are singletons and the top ten take roughly 14%. Sequencing was carried out using PBMCs. The receptors here all came from a woman between 35 and 50 years old in good health and CMV-seropositive.

J is TRBJ2-7 and V is TRBV7-9, with 7 bases that match TRBD1. This CDR3 is 12 amino acids long. Germline V gene lookup returns CDR1 SEHNR and CDR2 FQNEAQ (reference sequence). V shed 6 bases and J 5 bases; nucleotides not matched to a gene: 4. The CDR3 protein is CASSSTGNEQYF. The CDR3 nucleotides are TGTGCCAGCAGTTCGACAGGGAACGAGCAGTACTTC.

This clone was observed a single time. The V call is TRBV5-4, the J call TRBJ1-2; 9 positions agree with TRBD1. Germline lookup yields CDR1 SGHNT and CDR2 YYREEE (reference sequence). The CDR3 contains 14 residues. J was trimmed by 3 bases and V by 5 bases; bases with no gene match: 5. The CDR3 protein is CASRPDRGYYGYTF. The CDR3 nucleotides are TGTGCCAGCAGACCCGACAGGGGGTACTATGGCTACACCTTC.

The chain has TRBV9 and TRBJ1-2, with TRBD1 matching 11 bases. The CDR3 spans 18 residues. The V and J ends lost 3 bases and 6 bases, in that order; junction bases with no gene match: 16. In germline, CDR1 is SGDLS, CDR2 YYNGEE. DNA for the CDR3: TGTGCCAGCAGCGCAGGATGGACAGGGGGCCATGAATATCATGGCTACACCTTC. This codes for CASSAGWTGGHEYHGYTF. The full variable domain, with the rest looked up from reference TRBV9 and TRBJ1-2, is DSGVTQTPKHLITATGQRVTLRCSPRSGDLSVYWYQQSLDQGLQFLIQYYNGEERAKGNILERFSAQQFPDLHSELNLSSLELGDSALYFCASSAGWTGGHEYHGYTFGSGTRLTVV.

This clone was detected once. This sequence joins TRBV9 and TRBJ1-1; tentative D call: TRBD1 (5 bases). Per germline, CDR1 SGDLS and CDR2 YYNGEE. CDR3 length: 12 residues. The germline V and J ends were trimmed by 3 bases and 8 bases, with 11 bases remaining between them. The CDR3 bases are TGTGCCAGCAGCGGAGGTCGGGGGGAAGCTTTCTTT. Amino acid sequence: CASSGGRGEAFF.

This clone was detected once. The J gene is TRBJ2-3, the V gene TRBV7-2, with 7 bases lining up with TRBD2. CDR1 SGHTA and CDR2 FQGNSA come from the germline V gene. Trimming removed 5 bases from V and 2 bases from J; junction bases left unmatched: 10. The CDR3 length is 16 residues. CDR3 in DNA: TGTGCCAGCAGCCGTAGCGTGAGCGGGGACACAGATACGCAGTATTTT. Translating it yields CASSRSVSGDTDTQYF.

The J gene is TRBJ1-4, the V gene TRBV7-8, with D possibly being TRBD1 (5 bases). Per germline, CDR1 SGHVS and CDR2 FQNEAQ. The CDR3 has 14 residues. Trimming shortened V by 5 bases and J by 7 bases, and 14 bases separated the two germline ends. The CDR3 DNA reads TGTGCCAGCAGCCCCGGGGGTCTCAGTGAAAAACTGTTTTTT. Encoded protein: CASSPGGLSEKLFF. Based on the CDR3 plus reference TRBV7-8 and TRBJ1-4, the full variable domain is GAGVSQSPRYKVAKRGQDVALRCDPISGHVSLFWYQQALGQGPEFLTYFQNEAQLDKSGLPSDRFFAERPEGSVSTLKIQRTQQEDSAVYLCASSPGGLSEKLFFGSGTQLSVL.

The genes are TRBV7-2 and TRBJ2-7, with D tentatively TRBD2 (7 bases). Germline V lookup: CDR1 SGHTA, CDR2 FQGNSA. This CDR3 is built from 16 residues. With 1 base removed from V and 0 bases from J, the gap between germline ends came to 13 bases. CDR3 amino acids: CASSLEGGPRSYEQYF. In DNA form, the CDR3 reads TGTGCCAGCAGCTTAGAGGGGGGGCCTCGCTCCTACGAGCAGTACTTC.

The gene calls are TRBV28 and TRBJ1-2; 11 bases fit TRBD1. V trimming: 6 bases; J trimming: 8 bases; junction bases outside the gene matches: 11. The CDR3 is made up of 15 amino acids. Germline lookup yields CDR1 MDHEN and CDR2 SYDVKM. The DNA of the CDR3 is TGTGCCAGCAGAATCTCGGACAGGGGGCAAAGAGGCTACACCTTC. Residues: CASRISDRGQRGYTF.

The chain has TRBV9 and TRBJ1-1; 7 bases agree with TRBD1. From germline, CDR1 is SGDLS and CDR2 YYNGEE. This CDR3 region has 15 residues. V lost 3 bases to trimming and J lost 1 base; unmatched junction nucleotides: 6. For the CDR3, the DNA is TGTGCCAGCAGCGGCCGACAGGGTCCGAACACTGAAGCTTTCTTT. Residues: CASSGRQGPNTEAFF.

This rearrangement joins TRBV11-1 to TRBJ2-7, with 7 bases lining up with TRBD2. Germline CDR1 SGHAT, CDR2 FQDESV (reference sequence). Losses at the gene ends were 4 bases for V and 0 bases for J; bases not matched to a gene: 0. There are 13 residues in the CDR3. The CDR3 here is CASSSSGSYEQYF. The CDR3 region has the DNA TGTGCCAGCAGCTCTAGCGGCTCCTACGAGCAGTACTTC.

The V and J genes are TRBV5-1 and TRBJ2-1; 8 nucleotides agree with TRBD1. Per the germline V gene, CDR1 is SGHRS and CDR2 is YFSETQ. J gave up 7 bases and V 0 bases, and 9 bases lay outside the gene matches. The CDR3 contains 16 residues. DNA of the CDR3: TGCGCCAGCAGCTTGGGGTACAGGGGGTCTGGAAATGAGCAGTTCTTC. The encoded protein is CASSLGYRGSGNEQFF.

The genes are TRBV5-1 and TRBJ2-3, with TRBD1 matching over 8 bases. Trimming took 1 base from V and 7 from J; bases not matched to a gene: 2. This CDR3 is 13 amino acids long. Germline V gene sequence: CDR1 SGHRS, CDR2 YFSETQ. Here the CDR3 DNA reads TGCGCCAGCAGCTTGACAGGGGGAAATACGCAGTATTTT. This codes for CASSLTGGNTQYF.

The sample holds one count of this clone. This chain uses TRBV30 with TRBJ1-2; no firm D call. Trimming removed 0 bases at V and 4 bases at J, with 12 bases between. Germline assignment: CDR1 GTSNPN and CDR2 SVGIG (reference sequence). This CDR3 comprises 14 residues. The CDR3, as DNA: TGTGCCTGGAGTGTTCCGGGATTGGGCTATGGCTACACCTTC. Its protein product is CAWSVPGLGYGYTF.

This chain links TRBV5-1 with TRBJ2-3; 8 nucleotides agree with TRBD2. Per the germline V gene, CDR1 is SGHRS and CDR2 is YFSETQ. Unmatched junction bases numbered 4, after V lost 2 bases and J lost 5 bases. The CDR3 length is 14 residues. As DNA, the CDR3 is TGCGCCAGCAGCTTAGCGGGGGCACAAGATACGCAGTATTTT. Amino acid sequence: CASSLAGAQDTQYF.

The chain employs TRBV30 and TRBJ1-5; 10 nucleotides line up with TRBD1. The V gene's germline CDR1 is GTSNPN and CDR2 SVGIG (reference sequence). With V trimmed by 2 bases and J by 2 bases, 6 bases remained unmatched. The CDR3 totals 16 residues. The CDR3, as DNA: TGTGCCTGGAGTCGACAGGGGGCAGAAGGCAATCAGCCCCAGCATTTT. Translating it yields CAWSRQGAEGNQPQHF.

This clone was seen only a few times. This chain joins TRBV2 and TRBJ1-5; no definite D call. V was cut by 2 bases and J by 8 bases, with 10 bases left in between. The CDR3 runs to 13 residues. Germline values: CDR1 SNHLY, CDR2 FYNNEI. CDR3 residues: CASSEREVKPQHF. In DNA form, the CDR3 reads TGTGCCAGCAGTGAACGGGAAGTCAAGCCCCAGCATTTT. The full variable domain, its missing parts supplied by reference TRBV2 and TRBJ1-5, is EPEVTQTPSHQVTQMGQEVILRCVPISNHLYFYWYRQILGQKVEFLVSFYNNEISEKSEIFDDQFSVERPDGSNFTLKIRSTKLEDSAMYFCASSEREVKPQHFGDGTRLSIL.

This rearrangement joins TRBV9 to TRBJ2-7; 8 nucleotides match TRBD2. CDR3 length: 16 residues. Germline trimming cut 0 bases from V and 4 bases from J; bases unmatched to any gene: 9. Germline values: CDR1 SGDLS, CDR2 YYNGEE. This CDR3 is CASSVGGTGGAYEQYF. In nucleotides, the CDR3 is TGTGCCAGCAGCGTAGGGGGGACCGGGGGGGCTTACGAGCAGTACTTC.

V usage is TRBV6-5 and J usage is TRBJ2-1; 12 bases line up with TRBD2. The CDR3 runs to 15 residues. The V gene's germline CDR1 is MNHEY and CDR2 SVGAGI. Germline trimming cut 8 bases from V and 0 bases from J; bases unmatched to any gene: 2. The CDR3 loop is CASLAGGSSYNEQFF. CDR3 nucleotide sequence: TGTGCCAGCCTAGCGGGAGGGAGCTCCTACAATGAGCAGTTCTTC.

The chain links TRBV11-3 to TRBJ2-1; the match to TRBD2 covers 9 bases. There are 16 residues in the CDR3. V shed 2 bases, J shed 1 base, and the junction held 3 bases outside the gene matches. Germline V gene data show CDR1 as SGHNT and CDR2 as YENEEA. Here the CDR3 reads CASSLRRGGSYNEQFF. The CDR3 DNA reads TGTGCCAGCAGCTTACGGCGGGGGGGTTCCTACAATGAGCAGTTCTTC.